These T cell receptor beta chains were read from a single sample in a study of blood T cell repertoires in COVID-19. Measured with immunoSEQ multiplex PCR; TCRdb has only the in-frame clones, and not every one. The data hold some 150,000 clones, with roughly nine tenths observed a single time. Input material: peripheral blood. All receptors derive from a woman in her thirties or forties with acute or convalescent COVID-19. Both conserved end residues are trimmed from each CDR3. Clone size, where shown, is once, few, many, or a class for clones that have expanded.

TRBJ2-2 | TRBV9 | . | 13 | ASSPGLAVPGELF
TRBJ1-6 | TRBV5-4 | once | 11 | ASSLAGEGTLH
TRBJ1-1 | TRBV28 | . | 11 | ASRPGPNTEAF
TRBJ1-4 | TRBV3-1/TRBV3-2 | . | 12 | ASSHGSGNEKLF
TRBJ2-1 | TRBV6-4 | . | 14 | ASSDSEQGSYNEQF
TRBJ2-1 | TRBV4-2 | once | 14 | ASSQGFSSGSSEQF
TRBJ2-5 | TRBV5-1 | . | 13 | ASSLAGGITETQY
TRBJ2-7 | TRBV3-1/TRBV3-2 | . | 12 | ASSHSRGVREQY
TRBJ2-2 | TRBV6-5 | . | 13 | ASSRGLAGTGELF
TRBJ1-4 | TRBV2 | . | 11 | ASSVQGGEKLF
TRBJ1-1 | TRBV3-1/TRBV3-2 | . | 13 | ASSQPGQGAWRAF
TRBJ2-1 | TRBV6-6 | . | 11 | ASSLTKYNEQF
TRBJ1-1 | TRBV12-3/TRBV12-4 | . | 10 | ASTMGGAEAF
TRBJ2-7 | TRBV6-6 | once | 12 | ASIRQGGEDEQY
TRBJ2-5 | TRBV20-1 | once | 12 | SASLLAGGETQY
TRBJ2-1 | TRBV6-6 | . | 14 | ASSQSSGVSYNEQF
TRBJ2-4 | TRBV7-8 | . | 17 | ASSSLRTSGIIAKNIQY
TRBJ2-7 | TRBV30 | . | 13 | AWSSGDRVFYEQY
TRBJ2-7 | TRBV5-6 | . | 10 | ASSLGQYEQY
TRBJ1-4 | TRBV19 | . | 16 | ASSIAGVLVRTNEKLF
TRBJ1-4 | TRBV29-1 | . | 12 | SVEGLGSNEKLF
TRBJ1-2 | TRBV12-3/TRBV12-4 | . | 9 | ASRGTDDYT
TRBJ1-4 | TRBV11-2 | . | 10 | ASSFGGEKLF
TRBJ2-1 | TRBV2 | once | 13 | ASRSSDSSYNEQF
TRBJ1-5 | TRBV6-1 | few | 12 | ASSEGQLNQPQH
TRBJ2-5 | TRBV28 | few | 12 | ASSLSPRQETQY
TRBJ1-3 | TRBV6-5 | . | 13 | ASSYHAGGGNTIY
TRBJ2-1 | TRBV11-3 | . | 13 | ASSQSGGRYNEQF